This TCR beta chain is from a study of T cell changes during pregnancy in multiple sclerosis. Profiled with immunoSEQ multiplex PCR; TCRdb holds only in-frame clones, not every one. The repertoire includes tens of thousands of clones, over 80% of them detected once, and approximately 2% sits in the top ten. The CDR3 sequence is 14 residues long. J was trimmed by 6 bases and V by 7 bases; bases with no gene match: 9. Germline V lookup: CDR1 KGHSH, CDR2 LQKENI. The origin of this receptor is a female donor with multiple sclerosis, enrolled in a pregnancy study. The specimen was peripheral blood, collected after pregnancy. V and J are TRBV18 and TRBJ2-1, with 7 bases that match TRBD2. The CDR3 DNA reads as TGTGCCAGCTTCCCTCTGGGGGGGAGCAATGAGCAGTTCTTC. Protein sequence: CASFPLGGSNEQFF. The full variable domain, with the rest looked up from reference TRBV18 and TRBJ2-1, is NAGVMQNPRHLVRRRGQEARLRCSPMKGHSHVYWYRQLPEEGLKFMVYLQKENIIDESGMPKERFSAEFPKEGPSILRIQQVVRGDSAAYFCASFPLGGSNEQFFGPGTRLTVL.